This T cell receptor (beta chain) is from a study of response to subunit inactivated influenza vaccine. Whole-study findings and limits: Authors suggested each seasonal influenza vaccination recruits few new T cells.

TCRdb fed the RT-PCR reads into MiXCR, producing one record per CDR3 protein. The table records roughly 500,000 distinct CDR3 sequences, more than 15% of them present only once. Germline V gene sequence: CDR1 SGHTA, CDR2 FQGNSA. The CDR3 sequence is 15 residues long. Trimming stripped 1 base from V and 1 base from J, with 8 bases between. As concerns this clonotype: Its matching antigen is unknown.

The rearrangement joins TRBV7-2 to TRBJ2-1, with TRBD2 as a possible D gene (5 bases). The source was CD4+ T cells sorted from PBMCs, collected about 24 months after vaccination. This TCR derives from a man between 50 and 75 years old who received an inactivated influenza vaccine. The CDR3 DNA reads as TGTGCCAGCAGCTTAGTCGGGGTGTCCTACAATGAGCAGTTCTTC. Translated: CASSLVGVSYNEQFF.